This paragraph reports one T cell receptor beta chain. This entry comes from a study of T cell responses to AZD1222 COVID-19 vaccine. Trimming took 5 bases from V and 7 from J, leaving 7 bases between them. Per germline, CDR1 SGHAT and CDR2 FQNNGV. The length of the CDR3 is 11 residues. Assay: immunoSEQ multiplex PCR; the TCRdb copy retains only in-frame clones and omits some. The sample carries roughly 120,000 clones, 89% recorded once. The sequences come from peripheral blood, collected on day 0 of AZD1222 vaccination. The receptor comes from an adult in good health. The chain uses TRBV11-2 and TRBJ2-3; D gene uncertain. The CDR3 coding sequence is TGTGCCAGCAGCGTCCAGAATACGCAGTATTTT. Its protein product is CASSVQNTQYF. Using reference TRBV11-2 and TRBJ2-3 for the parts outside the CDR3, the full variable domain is EAGVAQSPRYKIIEKRQSVAFWCNPISGHATLYWYQQILGQGPKLLIQFQNNGVVDDSQLPKDRFSAERLKGVDSTLKIQPAKLEDSAVYLCASSVQNTQYFGPGTRLTVL.